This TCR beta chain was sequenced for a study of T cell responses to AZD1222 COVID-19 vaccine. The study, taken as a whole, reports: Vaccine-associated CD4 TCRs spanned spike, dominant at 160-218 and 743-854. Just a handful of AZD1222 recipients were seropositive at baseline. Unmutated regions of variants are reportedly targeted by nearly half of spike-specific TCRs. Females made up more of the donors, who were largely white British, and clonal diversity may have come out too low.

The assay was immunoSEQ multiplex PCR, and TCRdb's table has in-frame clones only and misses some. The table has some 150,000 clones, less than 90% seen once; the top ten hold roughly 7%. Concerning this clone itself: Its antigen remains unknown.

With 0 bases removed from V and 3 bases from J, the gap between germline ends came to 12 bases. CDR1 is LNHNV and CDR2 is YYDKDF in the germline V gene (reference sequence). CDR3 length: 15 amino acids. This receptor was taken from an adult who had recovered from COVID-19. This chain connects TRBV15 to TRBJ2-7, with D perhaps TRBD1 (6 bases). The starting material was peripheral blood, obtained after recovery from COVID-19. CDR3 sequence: CATSREVGTNYEQYF. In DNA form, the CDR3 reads TGTGCCACCAGCAGAGAAGTAGGGACAAACTACGAGCAGTACTTC.